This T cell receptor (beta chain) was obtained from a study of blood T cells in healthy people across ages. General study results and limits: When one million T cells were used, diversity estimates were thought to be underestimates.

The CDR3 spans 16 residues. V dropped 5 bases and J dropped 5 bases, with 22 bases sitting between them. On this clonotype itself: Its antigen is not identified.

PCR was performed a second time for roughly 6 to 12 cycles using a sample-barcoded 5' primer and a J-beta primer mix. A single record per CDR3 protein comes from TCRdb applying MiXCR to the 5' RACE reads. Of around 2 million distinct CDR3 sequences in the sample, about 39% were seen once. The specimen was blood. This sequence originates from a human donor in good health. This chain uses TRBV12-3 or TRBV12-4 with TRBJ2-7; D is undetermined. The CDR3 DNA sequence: TGTGCCAGCAGTCGTGGCCGGCTGTCGTTTAGTCACGAGCAGTACTTC. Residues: CASSRGRLSFSHEQYF.